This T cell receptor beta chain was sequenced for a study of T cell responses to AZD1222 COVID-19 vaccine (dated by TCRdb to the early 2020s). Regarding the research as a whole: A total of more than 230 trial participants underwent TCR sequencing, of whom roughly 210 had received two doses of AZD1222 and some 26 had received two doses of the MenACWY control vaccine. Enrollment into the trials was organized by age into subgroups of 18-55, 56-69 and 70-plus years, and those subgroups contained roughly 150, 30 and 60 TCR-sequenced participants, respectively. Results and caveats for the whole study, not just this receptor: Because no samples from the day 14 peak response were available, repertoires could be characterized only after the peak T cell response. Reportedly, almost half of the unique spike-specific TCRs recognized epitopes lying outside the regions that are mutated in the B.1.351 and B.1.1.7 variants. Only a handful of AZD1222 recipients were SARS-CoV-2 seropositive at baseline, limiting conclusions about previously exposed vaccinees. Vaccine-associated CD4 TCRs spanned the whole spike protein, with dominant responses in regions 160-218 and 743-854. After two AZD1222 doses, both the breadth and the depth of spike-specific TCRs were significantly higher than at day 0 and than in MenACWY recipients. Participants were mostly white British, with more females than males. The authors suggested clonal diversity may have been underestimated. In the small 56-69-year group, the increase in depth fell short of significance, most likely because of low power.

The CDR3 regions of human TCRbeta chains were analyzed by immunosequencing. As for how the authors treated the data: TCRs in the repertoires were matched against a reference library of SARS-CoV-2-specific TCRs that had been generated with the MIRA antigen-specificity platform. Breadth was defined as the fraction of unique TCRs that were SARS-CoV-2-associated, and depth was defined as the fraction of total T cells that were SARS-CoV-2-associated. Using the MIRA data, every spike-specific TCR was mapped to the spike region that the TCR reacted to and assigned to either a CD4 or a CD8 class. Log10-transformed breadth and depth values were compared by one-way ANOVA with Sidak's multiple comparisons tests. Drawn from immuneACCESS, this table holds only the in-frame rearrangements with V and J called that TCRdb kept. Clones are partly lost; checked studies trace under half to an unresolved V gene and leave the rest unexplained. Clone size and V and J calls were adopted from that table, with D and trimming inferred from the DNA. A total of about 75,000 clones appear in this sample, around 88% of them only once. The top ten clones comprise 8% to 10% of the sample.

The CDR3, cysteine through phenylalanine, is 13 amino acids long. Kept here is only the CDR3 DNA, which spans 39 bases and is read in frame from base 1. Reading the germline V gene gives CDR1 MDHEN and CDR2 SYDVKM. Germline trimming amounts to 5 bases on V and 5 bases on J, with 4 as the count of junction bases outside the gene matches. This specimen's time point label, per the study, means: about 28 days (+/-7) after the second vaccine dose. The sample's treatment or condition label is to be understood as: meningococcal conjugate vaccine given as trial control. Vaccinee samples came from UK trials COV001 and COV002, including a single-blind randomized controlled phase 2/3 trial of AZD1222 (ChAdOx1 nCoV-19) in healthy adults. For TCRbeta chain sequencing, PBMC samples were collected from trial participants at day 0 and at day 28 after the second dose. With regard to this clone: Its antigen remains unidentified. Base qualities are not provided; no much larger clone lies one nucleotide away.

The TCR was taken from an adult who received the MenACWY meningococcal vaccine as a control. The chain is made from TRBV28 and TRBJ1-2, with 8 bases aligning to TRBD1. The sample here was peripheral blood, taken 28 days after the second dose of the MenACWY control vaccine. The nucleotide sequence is TGTGCCAGCAGTAGACAGGGGCAATATGGCTACACCTTC. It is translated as CASSRQGQYGYTF.